These 14 T cell receptor beta chains were all obtained from the same sample, sequenced in a study of prognosis after radiotherapy for stage I lung cancer. Two-round multiplex PCR on genomic DNA was the method by which TCR beta CDR3 was amplified. Gene-specific primers for each TRBV and TRBJ gene drove first-round PCR. A single record per CDR3 protein comes from TCRdb applying MiXCR to the multiplex PCR reads. The repertoire holds 10,000 to 15,000 distinct CDR3 sequences, with about 51% as singletons. This sample comprised PBMCs, obtained before or after stereotactic body radiation therapy (not recorded which). These receptors all come from a donor at least 50 years old with non-small cell lung cancer.

This clonotype was found many times. The chain recombines TRBV11-2 with TRBJ2-3; 15 nucleotides match TRBD2. Germline V lookup: CDR1 SGHAT, CDR2 FQNNGV. The CDR3 spans 18 residues. V gave up 4 bases and J gave up 0 bases; unmatched junction bases: 5. The CDR3 nucleotides are TGTGCCAGCAGCTGGGGACTAGCGGGAGGAGGGAGCACAGATACGCAGTATTTT. Translation gives CASSWGLAGGGSTDTQYF.

This clonotype was observed at least ten times. The CDR3 sequence is CASSFPDKASGQYF. In DNA, the CDR3 is TGTGCCAGCAGCTTTCCGGACAAGGCTTCGGGGCAGTACTTC. The chain has TRBV5-6 and TRBJ2-7, with D tentatively TRBD1 (5 bases). The germline V gene encodes CDR1 SGHDT and CDR2 YYEEEE. The V and J ends lost 2 bases and 9 bases respectively, with 18 bases between them. This CDR3 comprises 14 residues. Together with reference TRBV5-6 and TRBJ2-7, the CDR3 gives the full variable domain: DAGVTQSPTHLIKTRGQQVTLRCSPKSGHDTVSWYQQALGQGPQFIFQYYEEEERQRGNFPDRFSGHQFPNYSSELNVNALLLGDSALYLCASSFPDKASGQYFGPGTRLTVT.

Concerning this clonotype: Mismatch with germline at one junction end may stem from a read error. The gene calls are TRBV7-9 and TRBJ2-7; D is undetermined. Looked up from germline, CDR1 is SEHNR and CDR2 is FQNEAQ (reference sequence). This CDR3 region has 18 residues. This CDR3 reads CASSLGPSGIRRPYEQYF. CDR3 DNA: TGTGCCAGTAGCTTAGGCCCCTCCGGTATCAGGAGACCCTACGAGCAGTACTTC.

This clonotype appeared many times. V usage is TRBV7-3 and J usage is TRBJ2-2, with TRBD2 matching 11 bases. The germline V gene encodes CDR1 SGHTA and CDR2 FQGTGA. The CDR3 has 19 residues. V lost 2 bases, J lost 4 bases, and 12 bases stayed unmatched. CDR3 sequence: CASSLGGLGLAGGTGELFF. DNA for the CDR3: TGTGCCAGCAGCTTAGGCGGTCTGGGTCTAGCGGGAGGCACCGGGGAGCTGTTTTTT.

This chain uses TRBV2 with TRBJ2-1; no reliable D call. This CDR3 is 12 amino acids long. Germline V gene sequence: CDR1 SNHLY, CDR2 FYNNEI. The V end lost 4 bases, the J end lost 4 bases, and 5 bases lay between the germline ends. In DNA form, the CDR3 reads TGTGCCAGCAGTGTCGGATACAATGAGCAGTTCTTC. Residues: CASSVGYNEQFF.

Of note for this clonotype: At one boundary the junction diverges from the germline segment, which might be a read error. The V call is TRBV7-6, the J call TRBJ2-5, with 11 bases that match TRBD1. This CDR3 contains 16 residues. Germline values: CDR1 SGHVS, CDR2 FNYEAQ. DNA of the CDR3: TGTTCCAGCAGCTCTGCTCCGGACAGGGGGCGAGAGACCCAGTACTTC. Translated, it gives CSSSSAPDRGRETQYF.

This rearrangement joins TRBV6-2 or TRBV6-3 to TRBJ2-2; D gene unclear. The CDR3 extends over 17 amino acids. Germline CDR1 and CDR2: MNHEY and SVGEGT. V was shortened by 0 bases and J by 0 bases, with 11 bases between the two germline ends. The CDR3 sequence is CASSYSISRANTGELFF. CDR3 nucleotide sequence: TGTGCCAGCAGTTACTCGATATCTCGCGCGAACACCGGGGAGCTGTTTTTT.

On this clonotype: This likely traces to a read error, being one base from a far larger clone. Given the absence of the conserved phenylalanine or tryptophan at the CDR3 end, a read error is likely. This chain links TRBV6-4 with TRBJ2-3; D is unresolved. The germline V gene has CDR1 MRHNA and CDR2 SNTAGT. V was pared by 6 bases and J by 3 bases, with 10 bases between. The CDR3 has 13 residues. In DNA form, the CDR3 reads TGTGCCAGCAGCGGAGCCGGGACAGATACGCAGTATCTT. It codes for CASSGAGTDTQYL.

With regard to this clonotype: An end of the junction differs from the germline gene, which may be a read error. The chain couples TRBV28 to TRBJ2-5, with TRBD2 matching over 7 bases. The CDR3 is 18 residues long. The germline V gene encodes CDR1 MDHEN and CDR2 SYDVKM. The CDR3 coding sequence is TGTGCCAGCAGTTTCCGAGGACTAGAGGGAGGGTCTCAAGAGACCAAGTACTTC. Protein sequence: CASSFRGLEGGSQETKYF.

This clonotype rates as medium-sized. The V and J genes are TRBV10-2 and TRBJ2-1; D may be TRBD2 (6 bases). This CDR3 comprises 15 residues. From germline, CDR1 is WSHSY and CDR2 SAAADI. V shed 4 bases and J shed 9 bases, with 19 bases lying between them. The CDR3 here is CASSGLGPSSGEQFF. In DNA form, the CDR3 reads TGCGCCAGCAGTGGACTAGGGCCCAGTTCTGGTGAGCAGTTCTTC.

This clonotype is labeled as medium-sized (0.01 to 0.1%). This chain joins TRBV5-1 and TRBJ2-1, with 9 bases identical to TRBD2. From germline, CDR1 is SGHRS and CDR2 YFSETQ. The CDR3 has 15 amino acids. V shed 2 bases and J 1 base; nucleotides not matched to a gene: 1. The CDR3: CASSFSGGSYNEQFF. The CDR3 DNA sequence: TGCGCCAGCAGCTTTAGCGGGGGATCCTACAATGAGCAGTTCTTC.

The V call is TRBV28, the J call TRBJ2-7; D is uncertain. The V end lost 6 bases, the J end lost 2 bases, and 11 bases lay between the germline ends. The CDR3 is made up of 13 amino acids. Per germline, CDR1 MDHEN and CDR2 SYDVKM. CDR3 nucleotide sequence: TGTGCCAGCAGCCCTCTATCTGCCTACGAGCAGTACTTC. Its protein product is CASSPLSAYEQYF.

V and J are TRBV6-1 and TRBJ1-2; TRBD1 agrees at 7 bases. CDR3 length: 13 amino acids. J was trimmed by 2 bases and V by 6 bases; bases with no gene match: 3. The germline V gene has CDR1 MNHNS and CDR2 SASEGT. The CDR3 DNA is TGTGCCAGCAGGAGGGACAGCAACTATGGCTACACCTTC. As protein: CASRRDSNYGYTF.

The chain has TRBV20-1 and TRBJ1-3; tentatively, D is TRBD1 (6 bases). The CDR3 runs 17 residues. V was pared by 6 bases and J by 2 bases, with 23 bases between. From germline, CDR1 is DFQATT and CDR2 SNEGSKA (reference sequence). CDR3 sequence (DNA): TGCAGTGCCAAGAGGGGGGGCTGGGGCGATGCTGGAAACACCATATATTTT. Its protein is CSAKRGGWGDAGNTIYF.